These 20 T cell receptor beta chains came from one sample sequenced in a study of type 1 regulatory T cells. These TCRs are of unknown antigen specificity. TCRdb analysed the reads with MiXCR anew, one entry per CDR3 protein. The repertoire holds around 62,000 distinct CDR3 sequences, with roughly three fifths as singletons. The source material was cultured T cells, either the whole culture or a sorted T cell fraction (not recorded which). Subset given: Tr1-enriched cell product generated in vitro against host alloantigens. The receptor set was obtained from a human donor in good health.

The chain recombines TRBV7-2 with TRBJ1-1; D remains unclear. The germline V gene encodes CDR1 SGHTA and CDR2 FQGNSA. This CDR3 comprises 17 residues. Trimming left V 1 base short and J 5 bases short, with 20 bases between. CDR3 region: CASSLGSYWGKGTEAFF. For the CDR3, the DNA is TGTGCCAGCAGCTTAGGTAGTTACTGGGGTAAAGGGACTGAAGCTTTCTTT.

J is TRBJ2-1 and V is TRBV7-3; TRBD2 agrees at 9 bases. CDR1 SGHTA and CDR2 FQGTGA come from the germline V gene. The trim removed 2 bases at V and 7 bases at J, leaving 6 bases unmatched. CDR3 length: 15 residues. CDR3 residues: CASSLEAGGLNEQFF. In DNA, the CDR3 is TGTGCCAGCAGCTTAGAAGCGGGAGGACTAAATGAGCAGTTCTTC.

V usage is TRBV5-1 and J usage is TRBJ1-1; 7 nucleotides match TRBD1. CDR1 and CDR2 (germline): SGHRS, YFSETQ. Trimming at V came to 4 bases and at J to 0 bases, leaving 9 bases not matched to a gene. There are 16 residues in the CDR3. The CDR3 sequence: CASSTGTANMNTEAFF. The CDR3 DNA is TGCGCCAGCAGCACCGGGACAGCCAATATGAACACTGAAGCTTTCTTT.

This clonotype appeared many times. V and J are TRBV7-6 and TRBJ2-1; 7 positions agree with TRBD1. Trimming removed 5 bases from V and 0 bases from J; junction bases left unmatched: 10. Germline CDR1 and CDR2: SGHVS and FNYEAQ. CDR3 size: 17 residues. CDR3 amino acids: CASSEGQVGNSYNEQFF. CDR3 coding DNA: TGTGCCAGCAGCGAAGGACAGGTCGGGAACTCCTACAATGAGCAGTTCTTC.

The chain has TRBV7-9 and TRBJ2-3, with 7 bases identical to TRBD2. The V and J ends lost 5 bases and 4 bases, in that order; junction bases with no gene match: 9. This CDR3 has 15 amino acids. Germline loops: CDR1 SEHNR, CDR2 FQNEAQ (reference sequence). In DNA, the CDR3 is TGTGCCAGCAGCCCGGGGGGTATCCTCCCAGATACGCAGTATTTT. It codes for CASSPGGILPDTQYF.

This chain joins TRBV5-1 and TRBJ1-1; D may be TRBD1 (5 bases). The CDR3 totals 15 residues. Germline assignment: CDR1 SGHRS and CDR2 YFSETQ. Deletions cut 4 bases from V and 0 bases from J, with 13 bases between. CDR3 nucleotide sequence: TGCGCCAGCAGCCTGGGGCCATTCATGAACACTGAAGCTTTCTTT. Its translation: CASSLGPFMNTEAFF.

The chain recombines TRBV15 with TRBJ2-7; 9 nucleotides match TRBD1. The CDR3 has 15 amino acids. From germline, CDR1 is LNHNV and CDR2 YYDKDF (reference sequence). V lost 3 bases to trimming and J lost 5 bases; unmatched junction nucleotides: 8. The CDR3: CATSRGQGLGNEQYF. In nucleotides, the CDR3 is TGTGCCACCAGCAGGGGACAGGGCCTTGGGAACGAGCAGTACTTC.

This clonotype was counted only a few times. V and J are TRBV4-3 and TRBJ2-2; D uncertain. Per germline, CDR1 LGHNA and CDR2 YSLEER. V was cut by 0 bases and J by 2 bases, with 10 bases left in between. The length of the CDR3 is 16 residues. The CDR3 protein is CASSQELVINTGELFF. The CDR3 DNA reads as TGCGCCAGCAGCCAAGAACTCGTAATAAACACCGGGGAGCTGTTTTTT.

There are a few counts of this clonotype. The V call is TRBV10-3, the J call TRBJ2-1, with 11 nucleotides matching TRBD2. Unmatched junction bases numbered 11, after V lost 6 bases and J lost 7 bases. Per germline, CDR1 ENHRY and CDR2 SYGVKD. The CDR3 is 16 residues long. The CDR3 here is CAISVAGGPLGNEQFF. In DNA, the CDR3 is TGTGCCATCAGCGTAGCGGGAGGGCCTCTAGGGAATGAGCAGTTCTTC.

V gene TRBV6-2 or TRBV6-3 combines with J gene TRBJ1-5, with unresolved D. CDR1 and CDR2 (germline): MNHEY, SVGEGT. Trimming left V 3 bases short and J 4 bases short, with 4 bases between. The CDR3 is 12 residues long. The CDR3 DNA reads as TGTGCCAGCAGTTATGGGAATCAGCCCCAGCATTTT. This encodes CASSYGNQPQHF.

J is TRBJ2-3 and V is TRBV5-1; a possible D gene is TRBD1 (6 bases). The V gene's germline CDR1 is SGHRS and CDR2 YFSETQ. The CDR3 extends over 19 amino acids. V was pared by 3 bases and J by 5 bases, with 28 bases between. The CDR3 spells CASSSPQAVEGEKKDTQYF. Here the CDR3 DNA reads TGCGCCAGCAGCTCGCCTCAGGCGGTAGAGGGGGAGAAGAAAGATACGCAGTATTTT.

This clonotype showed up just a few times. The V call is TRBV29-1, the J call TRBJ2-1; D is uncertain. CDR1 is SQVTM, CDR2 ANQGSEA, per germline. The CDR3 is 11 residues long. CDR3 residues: CKAGGYNEQFF. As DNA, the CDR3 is TGCAAAGCCGGCGGATACAATGAGCAGTTCTTC.

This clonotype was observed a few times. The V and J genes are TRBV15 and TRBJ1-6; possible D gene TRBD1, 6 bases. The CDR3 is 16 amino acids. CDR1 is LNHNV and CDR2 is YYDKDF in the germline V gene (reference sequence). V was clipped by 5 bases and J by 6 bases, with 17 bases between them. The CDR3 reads CATSYGQGPVNSPLHF. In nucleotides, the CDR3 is TGTGCCACCAGCTATGGCCAGGGGCCGGTTAATTCACCCCTCCACTTT.

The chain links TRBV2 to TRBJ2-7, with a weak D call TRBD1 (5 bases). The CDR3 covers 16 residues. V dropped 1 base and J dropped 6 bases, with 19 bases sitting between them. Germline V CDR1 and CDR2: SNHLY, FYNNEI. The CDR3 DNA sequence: TGTGCCAGCAGTGAAGTCAGGGTCCTACTTGGCTCCGAGCAGTACTTC. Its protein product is CASSEVRVLLGSEQYF.

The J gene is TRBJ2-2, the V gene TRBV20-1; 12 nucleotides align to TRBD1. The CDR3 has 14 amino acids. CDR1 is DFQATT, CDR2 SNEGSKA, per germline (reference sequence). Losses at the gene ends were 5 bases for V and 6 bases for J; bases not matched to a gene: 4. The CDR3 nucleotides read TGCAGTGCTCGGGGACAGGGGGCCCCCGGGGAGCTGTTTTTT. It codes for CSARGQGAPGELFF.

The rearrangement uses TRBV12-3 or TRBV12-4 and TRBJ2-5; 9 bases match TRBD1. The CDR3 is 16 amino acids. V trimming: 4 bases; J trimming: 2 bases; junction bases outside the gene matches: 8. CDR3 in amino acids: CASSSNPGQGQETQYF. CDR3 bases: TGTGCCAGCAGTTCCAATCCGGGACAGGGACAAGAGACCCAGTACTTC.

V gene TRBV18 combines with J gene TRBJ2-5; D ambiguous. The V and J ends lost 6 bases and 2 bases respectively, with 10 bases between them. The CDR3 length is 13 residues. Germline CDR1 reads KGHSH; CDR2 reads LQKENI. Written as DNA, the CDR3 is TGTGCCAGCTCTCCCCGGAGACAAGAGACCCAGTACTTC. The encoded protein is CASSPRRQETQYF.

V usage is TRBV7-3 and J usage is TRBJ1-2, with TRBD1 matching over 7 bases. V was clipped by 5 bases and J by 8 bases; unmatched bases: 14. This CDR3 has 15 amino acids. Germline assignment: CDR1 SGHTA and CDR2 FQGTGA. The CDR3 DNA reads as TGTGCCAGCAGCGGTCAAAACAGGGGACCGGAAGGCTACACCTTC. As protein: CASSGQNRGPEGYTF.

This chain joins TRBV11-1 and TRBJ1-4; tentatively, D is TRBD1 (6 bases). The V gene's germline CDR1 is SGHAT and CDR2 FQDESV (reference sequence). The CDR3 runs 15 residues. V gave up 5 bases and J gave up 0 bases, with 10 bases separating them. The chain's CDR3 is CASSERQATNEKLFF. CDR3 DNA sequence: TGTGCCAGCAGCGAGAGACAGGCAACTAATGAAAAACTGTTTTTT. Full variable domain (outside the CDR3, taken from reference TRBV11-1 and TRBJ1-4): EAEVAQSPRYKITEKSQAVAFWCDPISGHATLYWYRQILGQGPELLVQFQDESVVDDSQLPKDRFSAERLKGVDSTLKIQPAELGDSAMYLCASSERQATNEKLFFGSGTQLSVL.

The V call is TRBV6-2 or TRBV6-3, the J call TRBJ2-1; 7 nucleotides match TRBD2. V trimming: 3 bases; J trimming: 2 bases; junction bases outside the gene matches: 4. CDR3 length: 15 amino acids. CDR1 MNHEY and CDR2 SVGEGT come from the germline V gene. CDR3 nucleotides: TGTGCCAGCAGTTATATGGGGAGGGCCTACAATGAGCAGTTCTTC. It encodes CASSYMGRAYNEQFF.